Listed below are T cell receptor beta chains from one sample, sequenced in a study of blood T cells in healthy people across ages. TCRdb re-derived calls from the 5' RACE reads in MiXCR, one entry per CDR3 protein. In the table there are over 750,000 distinct CDR3 sequences, just under 25% of which are singletons. These data were also reused for a study on T cells of mothers and their children.

Sequences were obtained from blood. The receptors stem from a boy between 10 and 17 years old in good health. Each CDR3 is given without its conserved first and last residue. Each record gives: V gene, CDR3 protein.

TRBV7-2,ASSSGVESGNTIY
TRBV25-1,ASSEIGQGGAEAF
TRBV28,ASSSDIRGTDTQY
TRBV7-9,ASSLSGSGNTEAF
TRBV18,ASTIGQDYEQY
TRBV2,ASSEEGYKANYGYT
TRBV20-1,SARGSNTGVEGYT
TRBV18,ASSPLPIAGHNEQF
TRBV25-1,ASSELSVSGNTIY
TRBV4-3,ASSQDGRQQQY
TRBV20-1,RARDMWNSYEQY
TRBV20-1,SARSSPPGQGLNEQF
TRBV7-9,ASSSDRGKVEKLF
TRBV20-1,SAISGGRNNEQF
TRBV3-1,ASSHRQGNYGYT
TRBV4-3,ASSQSLLDYYEQY
TRBV5-1,ASSADGSNQPQH
TRBV5-1,AGSLGVSGLPSTDTQY
TRBV7-6,ASSLGVGPRDEQY
TRBV27,ASSGGSGEESYEQY
TRBV9,ASSVDGGPSTDTQY
TRBV20-1,SAAGHPNTGELF
TRBV7-7,ASSKDRAPGELF
TRBV2,ASDGAYQETQY
TRBV15,ATTRDRGPAGYT
TRBV2,ASRDLAGSYNEQF
TRBV2,ASSEAHTLTTDTQY
TRBV5-1,ASSLGGTSGSYEQY
TRBV6-5,ASSYSREVNYGYT
TRBV20-1,SAMGQGPYEQY
TRBV6-6,ASRNAAGGAGNTIY
TRBV20-1,SVGQGSDEQY
TRBV20-1,SASYPSGVSHEQY
TRBV7-9,ASSERGGGYT
TRBV29-1,SAQAVQGGYGYT
TRBV6-1,ASSEKPGDANYGYT
TRBV12-5,ASGLTGRETQY
TRBV20-1,SARAPGLDTGTQY
TRBV12-3/TRBV12-4,ASSRGLPGNTIY
TRBV20-1,SAPGTSGSSAYEQY
TRBV14,ASSQIVGLATQY
TRBV20-1,SAQTLMTSGKTDTQY
TRBV7-9,ASTSVEANYGYT
TRBV6-6,ASIQPGSNVLT
TRBV11-2,ASSLEGTPNTIY
TRBV14,ASSPRRGFGYT
TRBV6-6,ASTEQGSGNTIY
TRBV6-1,ASSFPGQGRETQY
TRBV7-2,ASSRRRTSGGAFYEQY
TRBV28,ASNPGQGPYEQY